This TCR beta chain emerged from a study of CD8 T cells in Susac syndrome. Sequencing of TCR beta was performed on blood CD8+ T cells and on blood CD4+ T cells. Through negative isolation, CD4+ and CD8+ T cells were obtained, while TEMRA cells were enriched using FACS. Overall study results and limits: A relatively small number of individuals underwent TCR sequencing and HLA analysis.

The authors reverse transcribed about 0.45 to 1 ug RNA with random hexamers. The authors amplified TCR beta CDR3 across 54 Vbeta and 13 Jbeta using immunoSEQ multiplex PCR. TCRdb re-analysed the immunoSEQ multiplex PCR reads in MiXCR, keeping a single row per CDR3 protein. The sample includes roughly 130,000 distinct CDR3 sequences, approximately 94% of them seen just once. To note about this clonotype: Its antigen is not identified.

This sequence was found in a human donor with multiple sclerosis. Specimen: CD4+ T cells from PBMCs.

In DNA form, the CDR3 reads TGTGCCAGCAGGAAAGGGTTGAGCAATCAGCCCCAGCATTTT. Amino acid sequence: CASRKGLSNQPQHF. The chain employs TRBV5-6 and TRBJ1-5; no reliable D call. CDR3 size: 14 residues. The V gene's germline CDR1 is SGHDT and CDR2 YYEEEE. The ends were cut back, 5 bases at V and 1 base at J, with 10 bases in the middle.